The sequence of this T cell receptor (beta chain) was determined in a study of shared clonotypes between healthy human individuals. Only in-frame clones appear in the TCRdb table, and some are missing; sequencing was by immunoSEQ multiplex PCR. The profile covers over a million clones, with roughly 74% appearing a single time and around 0.6% taken by the ten largest. CDR3 length: 16 residues. The germline gives CDR1 LGHNA, CDR2 YNFKEQ. Losses at the gene ends were 3 bases for V and 5 bases for J; bases not matched to a gene: 11. This chain connects TRBV4-2 to TRBJ2-7, with 9 bases matching TRBD2. The clonotype originates from a man younger than 35 in good health. Some clones in this sample may be carry-over from other donors' samples. The source material was memory CD4+ T cells from PBMCs. The sample's subset: CD45RA-negative fraction. CDR3 bases: TGTGCCAGCAGCCACTCGGGCCTAGCGGGACCTAACGAGCAGTACTTC. It translates to CASSHSGLAGPNEQYF.